This T cell receptor (beta chain) was retrieved from a study of cytomegalovirus exposure and HLA in healthy donors. The CDR3 is 13 residues long. V lost 4 bases and J 2 bases, leaving 9 bases between the germline ends. CDR1 is SGHRS and CDR2 is YFSETQ in the germline V gene. Overall study results and limits: Judged likely to be a sequencing artifact was a cluster of highly shared sequence variants.

The PCR employed 60 Vbeta primers together with 13 Jbeta primers. TCRdb's table, derived via immunoSEQ multiplex PCR, lists solely in-frame clones and lacks some. Of about 150,000 clones detected, 80% appear once; the ten largest clones hold 5.6%. This clone has just one count. Its antigen is unidentified. The V call is TRBV5-1, the J call TRBJ1-1, with no clear D. The origin of this receptor is a woman aged 40 to 50 in good health and CMV-seropositive. The material sequenced was PBMCs. CDR3 protein: CASSGLFNTEAFF. CDR3 DNA sequence: TGCGCCAGCAGCGGACTCTTCAACACTGAAGCTTTCTTT.